Included here is one T cell receptor (beta chain) sequence, with context. Its target is not known. Germline V gene data show CDR1 as SGHVS and CDR2 as FQNEAQ. Trimming stripped 1 base from V and 1 base from J, with 10 bases between. The CDR3 runs to 15 residues. The PCR had 60 Vbeta and 13 Jbeta primers. Data came from immunoSEQ multiplex PCR; TCRdb stores just in-frame clones and leaves some out. This sample yields about 150,000 clones, of which nearly 70% are seen a single time; over 9.5% belongs to the top ten. This entry is derived from a study of cytomegalovirus exposure and HLA in healthy donors. Study-wide context: Roughly 180 million T cells yielded around 120 million unique TCR beta sequences in earlier analysis. Membership in the Caucasian-associated ancestry cluster was found for 75% to 90% of approximately 430 genotyped donors.

Study-wide findings and caveats: After further analysis at a later stage, 16,951 TCR beta sequences were associated with HLA alleles at 0.05 false discovery rate. No immune exposure information besides CMV serostatus was available.

The sample taken for sequencing was PBMCs. The chain recombines TRBV7-8 with TRBJ1-1, with D possibly being TRBD1 (5 bases). This clonotype was sampled from a man between 25 and 39 years old in good health and CMV-seropositive. The CDR3 reads CASSLVPQENTEAFF. The CDR3 DNA is TGTGCCAGCAGCTTAGTACCACAGGAGAACACTGAAGCTTTCTTT. The full variable domain, completed using reference TRBV7-8 and TRBJ1-1, is GAGVSQSPRYKVAKRGQDVALRCDPISGHVSLFWYQQALGQGPEFLTYFQNEAQLDKSGLPSDRFFAERPEGSVSTLKIQRTQQEDSAVYLCASSLVPQENTEAFFGQGTRLTVV.